Following are 29 T cell receptor beta chains from one sample sequenced in a study of early T cells in non-severe SARS-CoV-2 infection. MiXCR was run by TCRdb on the 5' RACE reads, yielding one entry per CDR3 protein. Seen here are tens of thousands of distinct CDR3 sequences, over 12% observed once, and the top ten hold 0.5% to 0.75%. The sample taken for sequencing was whole blood. All receptors come from an adult who was a healthcare worker with PCR-confirmed SARS-CoV-2 infection or an uninfected control (not recorded which).

This clonotype was observed a few times. The chain joins TRBV6-1 to TRBJ1-2; D unclear. The CDR3 sequence is 15 residues long. The V and J ends lost 0 bases and 2 bases respectively, with 10 bases between them. The germline V gene encodes CDR1 MNHNS and CDR2 SASEGT. This chain's CDR3 is CASSEALVQNYGYTF. As DNA, the CDR3 is TGTGCCAGCAGTGAAGCGCTGGTACAAAACTATGGCTACACCTTC.

This clonotype was recorded many times. The CDR3 loop reads CASSIISGTAEAFF. The CDR3, as DNA: TGTGCCAGTAGTATTATCTCGGGGACCGCTGAAGCTTTCTTT. The V call is TRBV19, the J call TRBJ1-1; weak D call: TRBD1 (5 bases). The V gene lost 3 bases and the J gene lost 6 bases, with 14 bases spanning the gap. This CDR3 contains 14 residues. The V gene's germline CDR1 is LNHDA and CDR2 SQIVND (reference sequence).

The chain uses TRBV9 and TRBJ2-5; 10 bases fit TRBD2. The V gene's germline CDR1 is SGDLS and CDR2 YYNGEE. The trim removed 0 bases at V and 2 bases at J, leaving 4 bases unmatched. This CDR3 has 16 amino acids. CDR3 sequence reads: CASSVATAGGQETQYF. In DNA form, the CDR3 reads TGTGCCAGCAGCGTAGCTACAGCGGGGGGGCAAGAGACCCAGTACTTC.

This clonotype was seen repeatedly, ten times or more. The gene calls are TRBV29-1 and TRBJ1-1; D unresolved. The V end was cut by 3 bases, the J end by 5 bases, with 10 bases between. The CDR3 sequence is 12 residues long. From germline, CDR1 is SQVTM and CDR2 ANQGSEA. CDR3 nucleotides: TGCAGCGTTGACTTAAGCCAGACTGAAGCTTTCTTT. Amino acid sequence: CSVDLSQTEAFF.

The rearrangement joins TRBV5-1 to TRBJ2-6; D remains ambiguous. The CDR3 loop spans 17 amino acids. CDR1 is SGHRS, CDR2 YFSETQ, per germline. Trimming cost V 0 bases and J 0 bases, with 10 bases left between them. CDR3 DNA: TGCGCCAGCAGCTTGGTGATGGTCTCCTCTGGGGCCAACGTCCTGACTTTC. This codes for CASSLVMVSSGANVLTF.

The V and J genes are TRBV4-1 and TRBJ1-2; maybe TRBD1 (5 bases). The CDR3 sequence is 17 residues long. Germline values: CDR1 MGHRA, CDR2 YSYEKL. Trimming cost V 1 base and J 4 bases, with 19 bases left between them. The CDR3 here is CASSQVQGRSKAYGYTF. The CDR3 nucleotides are TGCGCCAGCAGCCAAGTTCAGGGACGTAGCAAGGCCTATGGCTACACCTTC.

This clonotype was observed a few times. This rearrangement joins TRBV4-2 to TRBJ1-5; possibly TRBD1 for D (5 bases). This CDR3 region has 15 residues. With 0 bases removed from V and 0 bases from J, the gap between germline ends came to 6 bases. CDR1 and CDR2 from the germline V gene are LGHNA and YNFKEQ. The CDR3 coding sequence is TGTGCCAGCAGCCAAGAAGGGGTTAGCAATCAGCCCCAGCATTTT. This gives the protein CASSQEGVSNQPQHF.

This clonotype was seen ten or more times. The chain uses TRBV5-1 and TRBJ2-1, with D perhaps given as TRBD1 or TRBD2 (6 bases each). In germline, CDR1 is SGHRS, CDR2 YFSETQ. V lost 1 base to trimming and J lost 6 bases, with 11 bases between them. This CDR3 contains 14 residues. The CDR3 coding sequence is TGCGCCAGCAGCTTGCGGGGGCTGCGCAATGAGCAGTTCTTC. Translating gives CASSLRGLRNEQFF.

This clonotype has more than one count but fewer than ten. The chain combines TRBV7-2 with TRBJ1-2, with D unclear. Germline CDR1 and CDR2: SGHTA and FQGNSA. The V gene lost 2 bases and the J gene lost 6 bases, with 7 bases spanning the gap. CDR3 size: 12 residues. CDR3 region: CASSLPGNGYTF. The CDR3, as DNA: TGTGCCAGCAGCTTACCCGGGAATGGCTACACCTTC.

The table lists this clonotype with a few counts. The chain combines TRBV11-3 with TRBJ2-7; tentatively, D is TRBD1 (6 bases). The CDR3 contains 11 residues. Germline loops: CDR1 SGHNT, CDR2 YENEEA. V shed 5 bases and J shed 12 bases, with 14 bases lying between them. This CDR3 is CASSLWTVWYV. CDR3 nucleotide sequence: TGTGCCAGCAGCCTTTGGACAGTCTGGTACGTC.

The table lists this clonotype with many counts. The chain recombines TRBV5-5 with TRBJ1-1; tentatively, D is TRBD1 (6 bases). Germline V CDR1 and CDR2: SGHKS, YYEKEE (reference sequence). The CDR3 loop spans 15 amino acids. V was cut by 4 bases and J by 6 bases, with 19 bases left in between. The CDR3 reads CASSPRGADGAEAFF. In nucleotides, the CDR3 is TGTGCCAGCAGCCCCCGGGGGGCTGATGGGGCTGAAGCTTTCTTT.

This clonotype has a count of ten or more. V is TRBV7-8 and J is TRBJ1-2; D gene ambiguous. Germline CDR1 and CDR2: SGHVS and FQNEAQ. This CDR3 comprises 15 residues. V gave up 6 bases and J gave up 8 bases, with 22 bases separating them. The CDR3 reads CASSRPGRAPSGYTF. Here the CDR3 DNA reads TGTGCCAGCAGTAGGCCGGGTAGGGCTCCTTCAGGCTACACCTTC.

This clonotype was observed a few times. This chain connects TRBV5-1 to TRBJ2-1; 11 positions match TRBD2. This CDR3 contains 17 residues. Germline V gene data show CDR1 as SGHRS and CDR2 as YFSETQ. The trim removed 0 bases at V and 3 bases at J, leaving 5 bases unmatched. The DNA of the CDR3 is TGCGCCAGCAGCTTGGGACTAGCGGGGCTATACTACAATGAGCAGTTCTTC. Protein product: CASSLGLAGLYYNEQFF.

V gene TRBV27 combines with J gene TRBJ1-2; the match to TRBD1 covers 11 bases. Unmatched junction bases numbered 9, after V lost 4 bases and J lost 14 bases. CDR3 length: 13 residues. Per the germline V gene, CDR1 is MNHEY and CDR2 is SMNVEV (reference sequence). For the CDR3, the DNA is TGTGCCAGCAGTTCCGGGACAGGGGGTTTCGGTACCTTC. As protein: CASSSGTGGFGTF.

CDR3 in DNA: TGCAGCGTTGAATCCTCCGGGAGGACCTCGCGAGCTTTCTTT. This translates into CSVESSGRTSRAFF. V gene TRBV29-1 combines with J gene TRBJ1-1, with D unclear. Germline V gene lookup returns CDR1 SQVTM and CDR2 ANQGSEA. The CDR3 covers 14 residues. V dropped 2 bases and J dropped 10 bases, with 20 bases sitting between them.

This clonotype showed up just a few times. The rearrangement links TRBV5-1 to TRBJ1-1; possible D gene TRBD1, 6 bases. Germline V gene data show CDR1 as SGHRS and CDR2 as YFSETQ. V was shortened by 2 bases and J by 3 bases, with 26 bases between the two germline ends. The CDR3 is made up of 19 amino acids. CDR3 DNA sequence: TGCGCCAGCAGCTTTCGTTCAGGGGTGCTTTCCCCGGAGTACACTGAAGCTTTCTTT. Residues: CASSFRSGVLSPEYTEAFF.

V gene TRBV5-8 combines with J gene TRBJ2-7, with 8 bases lining up with TRBD1. Germline trimming cut 6 bases from V and 0 bases from J; bases unmatched to any gene: 8. CDR3 length equals 15 residues. Germline values: CDR1 SGHTS, CDR2 YDEGEE. CDR3 DNA sequence: TGTGCCAGCAACCCGGGACAGGTGAGCTCCTACGAGCAGTACGTC. Encoded protein: CASNPGQVSSYEQYV.

V and J are TRBV20-1 and TRBJ2-3; perhaps TRBD2 as D (6 bases). The CDR3 consists of 16 residues. Looked up from germline, CDR1 is DFQATT and CDR2 is SNEGSKA (reference sequence). V lost 0 bases and J 1 base, leaving 14 bases between the germline ends. The CDR3 nucleotides read TGCAGTGCTAGAGACTTCGGCGGGGTACGCACAGATACGCAGTATTTT. Translation gives CSARDFGGVRTDTQYF.

The V and J genes are TRBV29-1 and TRBJ1-1; TRBD1 agrees at 11 bases. This CDR3 has 13 residues. With 0 bases clipped from V and 10 bases from J, the junction kept 4 bases outside the gene matches. Germline V CDR1 and CDR2: SQVTM, ANQGSEA. The CDR3 sequence is CSVEEDRGLLAFF. The DNA of the CDR3 is TGCAGCGTTGAAGAGGACAGGGGGCTTTTAGCTTTCTTT.

The chain couples TRBV20-1 to TRBJ2-3; 8 bases align to TRBD1. V shed 0 bases, J shed 1 base, and the junction held 3 bases outside the gene matches. The CDR3 runs to 15 residues. Germline CDR1 and CDR2: DFQATT and SNEGSKA (reference sequence). This chain's CDR3 is CSARDGGQGTDTQYF. In DNA, the CDR3 is TGCAGTGCTAGAGATGGGGGACAGGGCACAGATACGCAGTATTTT.

The sample holds a few counts of this clonotype. This chain uses TRBV6-2 or TRBV6-3 with TRBJ2-3, with a tentative D call TRBD2 (6 bases). The CDR3 is 12 amino acids. The V end lost 6 bases, the J end lost 5 bases, and 9 bases lay between the germline ends. Germline assignment: CDR1 MNHEY and CDR2 SVGEGT. CDR3 in amino acids: CASREEGDTQYF. The CDR3 coding sequence is TGTGCCAGCAGGGAGGAGGGAGATACGCAGTATTTT.

The chain has TRBV7-3 and TRBJ2-2; D perhaps matches TRBD2 (6 bases). The CDR3 contains 19 residues. CDR1 and CDR2 (germline): SGHTA, FQGTGA. V was trimmed by 4 bases and J by 5 bases, leaving 26 bases between them. The chain's CDR3 is CASSSTRGTPKGRTGELFF. For the CDR3, the DNA is TGTGCCAGCAGCTCCACACGGGGGACTCCCAAGGGTCGGACCGGGGAGCTGTTTTTT.

This clonotype has more than one count but fewer than ten. The chain recombines TRBV6-1 with TRBJ2-5, with D tentatively TRBD1 (5 bases). The CDR3 consists of 17 residues. V lost 0 bases and J lost 0, with 14 bases in between. CDR1 is MNHNS, CDR2 SASEGT, per germline. The chain's CDR3 is CASSEALLTRDQETQYF. CDR3 DNA sequence: TGTGCCAGCAGTGAAGCGCTTCTTACCAGGGACCAAGAGACCCAGTACTTC.

This clonotype turned up a few times. The gene calls are TRBV7-8 and TRBJ1-6; D perhaps matches TRBD1 (6 bases). Germline V gene sequence: CDR1 SGHVS, CDR2 FQNEAQ. The ends were cut back, 5 bases at V and 5 bases at J, with 13 bases in the middle. This CDR3 comprises 15 residues. The CDR3 loop reads CASSAQGTNNSPLHF. The CDR3 coding sequence is TGTGCCAGCAGCGCACAGGGAACAAATAATTCACCCCTCCACTTT.

This chain uses TRBV23-1 with TRBJ1-5; no definite D call. TRBV23-1 is given ORF status, its function remaining uncertain. CDR3 length: 13 residues. V dropped 6 bases and J dropped 5 bases, with 11 bases sitting between them. CDR3 bases: TGCGCCAGCAGGTTAGCCCATTATCAGCCCCAGCATTTT. As protein: CASRLAHYQPQHF.

The V gene is TRBV27, the J gene TRBJ2-7; TRBD1 agrees at 8 bases. This CDR3 region has 14 residues. Germline V lookup: CDR1 MNHEY, CDR2 SMNVEV (reference sequence). V lost 4 bases and J lost 1; bases outside the gene matches: 3. The CDR3 is CASSWRQGSYEQYV. DNA of the CDR3: TGTGCCAGCAGTTGGAGACAGGGGTCCTACGAGCAGTACGTC.

This clonotype was picked up many times. The genes are TRBV28 and TRBJ1-1, with no clear D. CDR1 is MDHEN, CDR2 SYDVKM, per germline. V lost 4 bases and J lost 7, with 10 bases in between. The CDR3 is 12 amino acids. The CDR3 protein is CASSSLTREAFF. In nucleotides, the CDR3 is TGTGCCAGCAGTTCGCTGACCCGTGAAGCTTTCTTT.

CDR3 DNA sequence: TGCGCCAGCAGTTCCGCCACTAATGAAAAACTGTTTTTT. Residues: CASSSATNEKLFF. The gene calls are TRBV10-1 and TRBJ1-4; no reliable D call. The CDR3 loop spans 13 amino acids. V gave up 5 bases and J gave up 2 bases, with 6 bases separating them. Germline V lookup: CDR1 WNHNN, CDR2 SYGVQD (reference sequence).

This clonotype was observed at least ten times. The chain carries TRBV19 and TRBJ2-1; D is perhaps TRBD1 (6 bases). V was clipped by 5 bases and J by 0 bases, with 14 bases between them. In germline, CDR1 is LNHDA, CDR2 SQIVND (reference sequence). This CDR3 region has 16 residues. Written as DNA, the CDR3 is TGTGCCAGTAGTCAACAGGGAACCTTCTCCTACAATGAGCAGTTCTTC. This translates into CASSQQGTFSYNEQFF.